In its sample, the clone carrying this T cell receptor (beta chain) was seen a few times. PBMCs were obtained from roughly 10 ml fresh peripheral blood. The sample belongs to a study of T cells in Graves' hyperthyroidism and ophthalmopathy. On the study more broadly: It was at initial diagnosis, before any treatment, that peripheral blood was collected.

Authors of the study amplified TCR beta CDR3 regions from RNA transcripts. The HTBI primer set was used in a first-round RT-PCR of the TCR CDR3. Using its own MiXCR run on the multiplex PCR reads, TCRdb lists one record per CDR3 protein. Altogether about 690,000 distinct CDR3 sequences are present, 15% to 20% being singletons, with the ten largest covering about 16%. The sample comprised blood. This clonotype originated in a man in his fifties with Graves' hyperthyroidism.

CDR3 sequence: CASSLTSGATEQFF. CDR3 in DNA: TGTGCCAGCAGCTTGACTAGCGGGGCGACGGAGCAGTTCTTC. V gene TRBV7-9 combines with J gene TRBJ2-1; 11 nucleotides agree with TRBD2. The CDR3 is 14 residues long. Germline CDR1 is SEHNR and CDR2 is FQNEAQ (reference sequence). J lost 10 bases, V lost 3 bases, and 5 bases had no gene match.